The clone carrying this T cell receptor (beta chain) has only a few counts. Unique molecular identifiers were used to barcode this TCRbeta library. TCRdb used MiXCR to reprocess the PCR reads, holding one entry per CDR3 protein. The sample includes around 360,000 distinct CDR3 sequences, 10% to 13% of them seen just once. V lost 2 bases and J lost 11, with 16 bases in between. The CDR3 is 14 amino acids. Germline V lookup: CDR1 MNHEY, CDR2 SMNVEV (reference sequence). The sample belongs to a study of T-cell reconstitution after alpha-beta-depleted transplantation in children. The clonotype originates from a human donor who donated a stem cell graft to a child with acute lymphoblastic leukemia. V and J are TRBV27 and TRBJ2-1; TRBD2 is a possible D gene (5 bases). The sequenced sample was PBMCs from the stem cell graft donor, obtained from the stem cell graft. Here the CDR3 DNA reads TGTGCCAGCAGTTTACAGTCTATCGGGAACAAGCAGTTCTTC. It specifies CASSLQSIGNKQFF.